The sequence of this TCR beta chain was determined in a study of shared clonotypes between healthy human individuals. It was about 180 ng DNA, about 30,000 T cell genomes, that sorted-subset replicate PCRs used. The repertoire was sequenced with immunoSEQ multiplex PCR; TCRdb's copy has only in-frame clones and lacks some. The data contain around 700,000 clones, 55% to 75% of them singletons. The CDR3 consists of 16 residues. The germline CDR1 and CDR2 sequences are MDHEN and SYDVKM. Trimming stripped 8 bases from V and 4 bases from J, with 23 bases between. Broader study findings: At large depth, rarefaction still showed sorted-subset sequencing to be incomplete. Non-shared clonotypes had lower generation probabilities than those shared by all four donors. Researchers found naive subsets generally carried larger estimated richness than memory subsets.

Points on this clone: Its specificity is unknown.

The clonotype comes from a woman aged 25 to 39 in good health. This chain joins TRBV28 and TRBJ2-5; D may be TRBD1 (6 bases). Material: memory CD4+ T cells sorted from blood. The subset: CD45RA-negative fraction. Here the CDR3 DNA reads TGTGCCAGCTCTACAAATAAACAGGGCCCGAGAGAGACCCAGTACTTC. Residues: CASSTNKQGPRETQYF.